Listed below are T cell receptor beta chains from one sample, sequenced in a study of blood T cell repertoires in COVID-19. The assay was immunoSEQ multiplex PCR, and TCRdb's table has in-frame clones only and misses some. There are over 250,000 clones in the sample; 85% to 90% occur only once, and 1.9% lies in the top ten. The sequencing sample was made of PBMCs or T cells enriched from blood (not recorded which). The receptors were gathered from a woman between 55 and 75 years old who had recovered from COVID-19. CDR3s include the opening cysteine and the closing phenylalanine or tryptophan. The D gene is left open where the match is weak. Size is stated for part of the rows, as once, few or many counts, or as a class when the clone is expanded.

CDR3aa	CDR3nt	j_gene	v_gene	abundance	d_gene
CASSRQGYQETQYF	TGCGCCAGCAGTCGACAGGGATACCAAGAGACCCAGTACTTC	TRBJ2-5	TRBV10-1	once	TRBD1
CASSQRGRPQETQYF	TGTGCCAGCAGCCAGCGGGGGCGACCCCAAGAGACCCAGTACTTC	TRBJ2-5	TRBV7-3	NA	TRBD2
CASRAGTSFNEQFF	TGTGCCAGCAGGGCCGGGACTAGCTTCAATGAGCAGTTCTTC	TRBJ2-1	TRBV28	NA	TRBD2
CASSGLGQPNGYTF	TGTGCCAGCAGCGGATTGGGACAGCCCAATGGCTACACCTTC	TRBJ1-2	TRBV5-5	once	TRBD1
CASRDSIIEKLFF	TGTGCCAGCAGGGACTCCATCATTGAAAAACTGTTTTTT	TRBJ1-4	TRBV2	NA	NA
CASGAPYYEQYF	TGTGCCAGCGGGGCCCCCTACTACGAGCAGTACTTC	TRBJ2-7	TRBV28	NA	NA
CASSLAVGRETQYF	TGCGCCAGCAGCTTGGCGGTAGGGAGGGAGACCCAGTACTTC	TRBJ2-5	TRBV5-1	NA	NA
CASSPESSGNTIYF	TGTGCCAGCTCACCAGAGAGCTCTGGAAACACCATATATTTT	TRBJ1-3	TRBV18	once	NA
CAIAQGPSYEQYF	TGTGCCATCGCACAGGGGCCCTCCTACGAGCAGTACTTC	TRBJ2-7	TRBV27	NA	TRBD1
CASSPGQVVGSNQPQHF	TGCGCCAGCAGCCCGGGACAGGTCGTCGGTAGCAATCAGCCCCAGCATTTT	TRBJ1-5	TRBV5-1	NA	TRBD1
CASSPYTSDYGYTF	TGTGCCAGCAGTCCTTACACGAGCGACTATGGCTACACCTTC	TRBJ1-2	TRBV3-1/TRBV3-2	NA	NA
CASTLSDSYNSPLHF	TGTGCCAGTACTTTATCGGACAGCTACAATTCACCCCTCCACTTT	TRBJ1-6	TRBV19	once	NA
CSVRQSSGANVLTF	TGCAGCGTAAGACAGTCCTCTGGGGCCAACGTCCTGACTTTC	TRBJ2-6	TRBV29-1	NA	NA
CASSFRGSTEAFF	TGTGCCAGCAGCTTCCGGGGTAGCACTGAAGCTTTCTTT	TRBJ1-1	TRBV11-2	NA	NA
CASSMMTGSYNEQFF	TGTGCCAGTAGTATGATGACAGGTTCCTACAATGAGCAGTTCTTC	TRBJ2-1	TRBV19	NA	NA
CASSLTPGQGNEKLFF	TGTGCCAGCAGCCTAACTCCGGGACAGGGGAATGAAAAACTGTTTTTT	TRBJ1-4	TRBV7-9	NA	TRBD1
CASSLFQRGGNKDTQYF	TGTGCCAGCAGCTTATTTCAGCGGGGGGGCAACAAAGATACGCAGTATTTT	TRBJ2-3	TRBV7-6	NA	TRBD2
CASSLAGRADTEAFF	TGTGCCAGCAGCTTAGCGGGCAGGGCGGACACTGAAGCTTTCTTT	TRBJ1-1	TRBV7-9	NA	NA
CSVEDGGRQNEKLFF	TGCAGCGTTGAGGATGGAGGGAGGCAAAATGAAAAACTGTTTTTT	TRBJ1-4	TRBV29-1	NA	NA
CASTSGQGIYEQYF	TGTGCCAGCACCTCGGGACAGGGAATCTACGAGCAGTACTTC	TRBJ2-7	TRBV27	NA	TRBD1
CASSRDPYEQYF	TGCGCCAGCAGCCGGGATCCCTACGAGCAGTACTTC	TRBJ2-7	TRBV5-1	few	NA